These 25 T cell receptor beta chains came from one sample sequenced in a study of shared clonotypes between healthy human individuals. Produced via immunoSEQ multiplex PCR; TCRdb's table is partial and in-frame only. The data hold approximately 2,000,000 clones, with roughly 90% observed a single time. The sequenced sample was naive CD4+ T cells from PBMCs. Subset given: CD45RA+ positively selected. The receptors derive from a man aged 18 to 29 in good health. Some clones in this sample may be carry-over from other donors' samples.

The gene calls are TRBV6-5 and TRBJ2-3; 9 bases agree with TRBD1. Germline V gives CDR1 MNHEY, CDR2 SVGAGI. The CDR3 sequence is 15 residues long. Germline trimming cut 2 bases from V and 4 bases from J; bases unmatched to any gene: 4. This CDR3 is CASSYTQGAADTQYF. CDR3 in DNA: TGTGCCAGCAGTTACACACAGGGGGCGGCAGATACGCAGTATTTT.

V is TRBV14 and J is TRBJ1-1; 7 bases map to TRBD1. J was trimmed by 5 bases and V by 1 base; bases with no gene match: 13. The CDR3 runs to 17 residues. The germline V gene encodes CDR1 SGHDN and CDR2 FVKESK. The CDR3 spells CASSQARGVFDGTEAFF. The CDR3 bases are TGTGCCAGCAGCCAAGCCAGGGGGGTGTTTGACGGGACTGAAGCTTTCTTT.

The count of this clone is one. V usage is TRBV28 and J usage is TRBJ1-2, with 9 bases identical to TRBD1. The CDR3 is 15 residues long. Looked up from germline, CDR1 is MDHEN and CDR2 is SYDVKM. V was pared by 4 bases and J by 8 bases, with 11 bases of the junction left unmatched. CDR3 coding DNA: TGTGCCAGCAGTTCGACTACAGGGGGCGGAAAAGGCTACACCTTC. As protein: CASSSTTGGGKGYTF.

The J gene is TRBJ2-2, the V gene TRBV4-3; the D gene is possibly TRBD1 (6 bases). V dropped 5 bases and J dropped 5 bases, with 18 bases sitting between them. CDR1 is LGHNA, CDR2 YSLEER, per germline. This CDR3 contains 16 residues. Here the CDR3 DNA reads TGCGCCAGCAGCAGGCAGGGACAACTCATTACCGGGGAGCTGTTTTTT. Translation: CASSRQGQLITGELFF.

The chain uses TRBV5-1 and TRBJ2-1; D is perhaps TRBD2 (6 bases). Germline V gives CDR1 SGHRS, CDR2 YFSETQ. V shed 0 bases and J shed 2 bases, with 15 bases lying between them. The CDR3 spans 17 residues. The DNA for the CDR3 is TGCGCCAGCAGCTTGGCCTGGTCGGGAGTCGCCTACAATGAGCAGTTCTTC. This encodes CASSLAWSGVAYNEQFF.

This chain connects TRBV6-5 to TRBJ1-5; 9 bases align to TRBD1. V was pared by 6 bases and J by 6 bases, with 6 bases of the junction left unmatched. Germline CDR1 is MNHEY and CDR2 is SVGAGI. The CDR3 is 14 amino acids. CDR3 protein: CASSGTGGLQPQHF. The CDR3 DNA sequence: TGTGCCAGCAGCGGAACAGGGGGCCTTCAGCCCCAGCATTTT.

This clone was detected once. The rearrangement joins TRBV15 to TRBJ2-3; D is possibly TRBD2 (5 bases). Trimming left V 5 bases short and J 9 bases short, with 18 bases between. CDR3 length: 14 residues. The germline V gene encodes CDR1 LNHNV and CDR2 YYDKDF (reference sequence). The CDR3 region is CATSPPGKGKTQYF. The CDR3 DNA is TGTGCCACCAGCCCTCCGGGGAAAGGGAAGACGCAGTATTTT.

The chain employs TRBV10-3 and TRBJ1-5, with 9 bases fitting TRBD1. The V and J ends lost 4 bases and 4 bases, in that order; junction bases with no gene match: 2. Germline V gene sequence: CDR1 ENHRY, CDR2 SYGVKD. The CDR3 has 14 residues. CDR3 amino acids: CAISGDRANQPQHF. CDR3 nucleotides: TGTGCCATCAGTGGGGACAGGGCGAATCAGCCCCAGCATTTT.

The CDR3 loop reads CARGGMEQFF. The CDR3 DNA follows: TGTGCCCGCGGGGGGATGGAGCAGTTCTTC. The V and J genes are TRBV21-1 and TRBJ2-1; TRBD2 was called by the table and not checked on the DNA. TRBV21-1 is listed as a pseudogene. The CDR3 consists of 10 residues.

Turning to this clone: Other DNA variants within this sample encode the same CDR3. CDR3 region: CASSIGGGAETQYF. Here the CDR3 DNA reads TGTGCCAGTAGTATTGGTGGGGGGGCGGAGACCCAGTACTTC. The chain recombines TRBV19 with TRBJ2-5; D is perhaps TRBD2 (7 bases). Looked up from germline, CDR1 is LNHDA and CDR2 is SQIVND (reference sequence). The V gene lost 3 bases and the J gene lost 5 bases, with 13 bases spanning the gap. The CDR3 totals 14 residues.

To note about this clone: The same CDR3 also results from other DNA sequences found in this sample. The rearrangement links TRBV27 to TRBJ1-5; D call uncertain. From germline, CDR1 is MNHEY and CDR2 SMNVEV (reference sequence). V shed 4 bases and J shed 3 bases, with 7 bases lying between them. The CDR3 is 13 residues long. The CDR3 nucleotides are TGTGCCAGCAGTTGGACGGTCAATCAGCCCCAGCATTTT. Translating gives CASSWTVNQPQHF.

This rearrangement joins TRBV19 to TRBJ2-1, with D tentatively TRBD1 or TRBD2 (5 bases each). The CDR3 runs to 15 residues. V lost 5 bases to trimming and J lost 5 bases, with 16 bases between them. Germline V gene lookup returns CDR1 LNHDA and CDR2 SQIVND (reference sequence). DNA of the CDR3: TGTGCCAGTAGTCCCCAGCGAGGGGCAGACAATGAGCAGTTCTTC. This translates into CASSPQRGADNEQFF.

Only one count was recorded for this clone. This sequence joins TRBV7-9 and TRBJ2-2; 9 nucleotides align to TRBD2. Looked up from germline, CDR1 is SEHNR and CDR2 is FQNEAQ (reference sequence). The J segment lost 6 bases and the V segment lost 2 bases, leaving 7 bases of the junction unmatched. The CDR3 runs to 16 residues. In DNA, the CDR3 is TGTGCCAGCAGCTTAAGCAGGACTAGCGCGTCCGGGGAGCTGTTTTTT. As protein: CASSLSRTSASGELFF.

Remarks on this clone: The same CDR3 is also encoded by other DNA sequences in this sample. The rearrangement links TRBV12-5 to TRBJ2-6; no definite D call. There are 13 residues in the CDR3. V gave up 5 bases and J gave up 4 bases, with 6 bases separating them. In germline, CDR1 is LGHNT, CDR2 FRNRAP. CDR3 protein: CASGPSGANVLTF. CDR3 nucleotide sequence: TGTGCTAGTGGTCCCTCGGGGGCCAACGTCCTGACTTTC.

The chain couples TRBV2 to TRBJ2-3; 8 bases line up with TRBD2. The CDR3 runs 15 residues. V lost 6 bases to trimming and J lost 5 bases; unmatched junction nucleotides: 10. Germline assignment: CDR1 SNHLY and CDR2 FYNNEI. This CDR3 is CASSEGPGGGDTQYF. DNA of the CDR3: TGTGCCAGCAGCGAGGGTCCCGGGGGGGGAGATACGCAGTATTTT. Variable domain in full (rest from reference TRBV2 and TRBJ2-3): EPEVTQTPSHQVTQMGQEVILRCVPISNHLYFYWYRQILGQKVEFLVSFYNNEISEKSEIFDDQFSVERPDGSNFTLKIRSTKLEDSAMYFCASSEGPGGGDTQYFGPGTRLTVL.

V usage is TRBV7-3 and J usage is TRBJ2-3; 7 nucleotides line up with TRBD2. CDR1 is SGHTA and CDR2 is FQGTGA in the germline V gene. J was trimmed by 6 bases and V by 1 base; bases with no gene match: 7. This CDR3 has 15 residues. The CDR3 DNA follows: TGTGCCAGCAGCTTAAGGGGGAGGGCAGGGGATACGCAGTATTTT. Protein product: CASSLRGRAGDTQYF.

The chain is built from TRBV19 and TRBJ2-3; TRBD2 agrees at 9 bases. The CDR3 is 17 residues long. The ends lost 5 bases at V and 4 bases at J; junction bases unmatched: 13. Germline lookup yields CDR1 LNHDA and CDR2 SQIVND (reference sequence). CDR3 protein: CASSVQGTSRSADTQYF. The DNA of the CDR3 is TGTGCCAGTAGTGTACAAGGGACTAGCCGGTCCGCAGATACGCAGTATTTT.

The chain employs TRBV4-1 and TRBJ2-5; 10 bases line up with TRBD1. The assigned J gene may be wrong: the sequence end matches TRBJ2-7 better. Germline lookup yields CDR1 MGHRA and CDR2 YSYEKL. CDR3 size: 15 residues. CDR3 loop: CASSQGQGASYEQYF. In DNA, the CDR3 is TGCGCCAGCAGCCAAGGACAGGGGGCTTCCTACGAGCAGTACTTC.

The CDR3 is CASSQDRQNDYGYTF. The CDR3 DNA follows: TGCGCCAGCAGCCAAGATCGCCAGAACGACTATGGCTACACCTTC. The chain uses TRBV4-1 and TRBJ1-2; D remains unclear. The germline V and J ends were trimmed by 0 bases and 3 bases, with 11 bases remaining between them. Germline V gene lookup returns CDR1 MGHRA and CDR2 YSYEKL. This CDR3 spans 15 amino acids.

The chain has TRBV5-1 and TRBJ1-1; TRBD1 matches 9 bases. With 4 bases clipped from V and 11 bases from J, the junction kept 12 bases outside the gene matches. The CDR3 length is 14 residues. From germline, CDR1 is SGHRS and CDR2 YFSETQ. The CDR3 protein is CASSVIGTGTAAFF. CDR3 sequence (DNA): TGCGCCAGCAGCGTGATAGGGACAGGGACGGCGGCTTTCTTT. Supplemented by reference TRBV5-1 and TRBJ1-1, the full variable domain reads KAGVTQTPRYLIKTRGQQVTLSCSPISGHRSVSWYQQTPGQGLQFLFEYFSETQRNKGNFPGRFSGRQFSNSRSEMNVSTLELGDSALYLCASSVIGTGTAAFFGQGTRLTVV.

The CDR3 DNA reads as TGTGCCAGCTCACCCCCCCGTCCTGGGGCCAACGTCCTGACTTTC. It codes for CASSPPRPGANVLTF. The chain has TRBV18 and TRBJ2-6; D ambiguous. Trimming pared 3 bases from V and 2 bases from J, leaving 8 bases between. The CDR3 consists of 15 residues. CDR1 KGHSH and CDR2 LQKENI come from the germline V gene.

Comments on this clone: The same CDR3 also results from other DNA sequences found in this sample. This rearrangement joins TRBV9 to TRBJ1-5; 7 nucleotides agree with TRBD1. Germline lookup yields CDR1 SGDLS and CDR2 YYNGEE. With 0 bases clipped from V and 7 bases from J, the junction kept 4 bases outside the gene matches. The CDR3 totals 14 residues. In DNA form, the CDR3 reads TGTGCCAGCAGCGTAGGAGGGGGCCGACAGCCCCAGCATTTT. Translating gives CASSVGGGRQPQHF.

The chain joins TRBV10-3 to TRBJ2-2, with D unclear. V was clipped by 3 bases and J by 1 base, with 3 bases between them. Germline V CDR1 and CDR2: ENHRY, SYGVKD. The CDR3 runs 13 residues. CDR3 loop: CAISEMNTGELFF. The CDR3, as DNA: TGTGCCATCAGTGAAATGAACACCGGGGAGCTGTTTTTT.

A single count supports this clone. The gene calls are TRBV6-5 and TRBJ1-5; D is uncertain. The CDR3 extends over 13 amino acids. Germline V gives CDR1 MNHEY, CDR2 SVGAGI. The V end was cut by 10 bases, the J end by 0 bases, with 10 bases between. CDR3 protein: CATQSYSNQPQHF. DNA for the CDR3: TGTGCCACCCAGAGTTATAGCAATCAGCCCCAGCATTTT.

V is TRBV28 and J is TRBJ2-5, with TRBD1 as a possible D gene (5 bases). CDR3 length: 14 residues. CDR1 MDHEN and CDR2 SYDVKM come from the germline V gene. Trimming pared 6 bases from V and 5 bases from J, leaving 16 bases between. The CDR3 nucleotides read TGTGCCAGCAGCCACAGACGCAGGGCTGAGACCCAGTACTTC. Translated: CASSHRRRAETQYF.